This is a list of T cell receptor beta chains from one sample in a study of blood T cell repertoires in COVID-19. TCRdb keeps only in-frame clones here, not all; method: immunoSEQ multiplex PCR. The table records 200,000 or so clones, 75% to 90% of them present only once. The source material was peripheral blood. The receptors derive from a man aged 60 to 75 with acute or convalescent COVID-19. CDR3s include the opening cysteine and the closing phenylalanine or tryptophan. D genes are given only for firm matches. Some rows have no size entry. The others give once, few or many, or a class for an expanded clone.

D: NA; size: NA; V: TRBV10-1; length: 13; J: TRBJ2-1; DNA: TGCGCCAGCAGTGATCCGGGGAAGAGTGAGCAGTTCTTC; CDR3: CASSDPGKSEQFF
D: NA; size: NA; V: TRBV12-3/TRBV12-4; length: 13; J: TRBJ1-6; DNA: TGTGCCAGCAGTTTGGGCGGGAATTCACCCCTCCACTTT; CDR3: CASSLGGNSPLHF
D: TRBD1; size: NA; V: TRBV28; length: 15; J: TRBJ2-7; DNA: TGTGCCAGCAGTCCCACCCTGGGACAGAACAGCGAGCAGTACTTC; CDR3: CASSPTLGQNSEQYF
D: TRBD1; size: NA; V: TRBV11-2; length: 14; J: TRBJ2-7; DNA: TGTGCCAGCAGCGCTCAAACAGGGGGTTGGGAGCAGTACTTC; CDR3: CASSAQTGGWEQYF
D: TRBD2; size: NA; V: TRBV11-2; length: 15; J: TRBJ2-7; DNA: TGTGCCAGCAGCAACCAAGCGGGAGGGCCCTACGAGCAGTACTTC; CDR3: CASSNQAGGPYEQYF
D: NA; size: NA; V: TRBV7-7; length: 15; J: TRBJ2-5; DNA: TGTGCTAGCAGCTCCCAGACAGGTCCCCAAGAGACCCAGTACTTC; CDR3: CASSSQTGPQETQYF
D: NA; size: few; V: TRBV3-1/TRBV3-2; length: 14; J: TRBJ1-2; DNA: TGTGCCAGCAGCCCCTCAAGAGCCCGCCGTGGCTACACCTTC; CDR3: CASSPSRARRGYTF
D: NA; size: NA; V: TRBV30; length: 14; J: TRBJ2-1; DNA: TGTGCCTGGAGAACGGACTCCACCTACAATGAGCAGTTCTTC; CDR3: CAWRTDSTYNEQFF
D: NA; size: NA; V: TRBV5-1; length: 15; J: TRBJ1-1; DNA: TGCGCCAGCAGCTTGGCTGGTTCTACGGGAACTGAAGCTTTCTTT; CDR3: CASSLAGSTGTEAFF
D: TRBD1; size: NA; V: TRBV7-8; length: 14; J: TRBJ2-2; DNA: TGTGCCAGCAGCGCCGACAGGGGCGCCGGGGAGCTGTTTTTT; CDR3: CASSADRGAGELFF
D: NA; size: NA; V: TRBV9; length: 11; J: TRBJ1-2; DNA: TGTGCCAGCAGCGTTCAGGGTGGCTACACCTTC; CDR3: CASSVQGGYTF
D: TRBD1; size: NA; V: TRBV30; length: 13; J: TRBJ1-2; DNA: TGTGCCTGGAGTCAAGGGGGCTACTATGGCTACACCTTC; CDR3: CAWSQGGYYGYTF
D: TRBD1; size: NA; V: TRBV5-8; length: 17; J: TRBJ2-6; DNA: TGTGCCAGCAGCGCCGGGACAGGGTACTCTGGGGCCAACGTCCTGACTTTC; CDR3: CASSAGTGYSGANVLTF
D: TRBD2; size: few; V: TRBV7-8; length: 16; J: TRBJ2-1; DNA: TGTGCCAGCAGCTTAGTCCCGGGAGGGATTTACAATGAGCAGTTCTTC; CDR3: CASSLVPGGIYNEQFF
D: TRBD2; size: NA; V: TRBV11-3; length: 16; J: TRBJ2-3; DNA: TGTGCCAGCAGCCTCGGACTAGCGGGAAGCACAGATACGCAGTATTTT; CDR3: CASSLGLAGSTDTQYF
D: NA; size: NA; V: TRBV2; length: 15; J: TRBJ1-3; DNA: TGTGCCAGCGCAGAACGTCAGGGCTCTGGAAACACCATATATTTT; CDR3: CASAERQGSGNTIYF
D: NA; size: NA; V: TRBV21-1; length: 12; J: TRBJ1-2; DNA: TGTGCCAGCAGCAAAAATCGGTTCGGCTACACCTTC; CDR3: CASSKNRFGYTF
D: NA; size: once; V: TRBV28; length: 13; J: TRBJ1-2; DNA: TGTGCCAGCCGCTCCGGGACTAACTATGGCTACACCTTC; CDR3: CASRSGTNYGYTF
D: TRBD2; size: NA; V: TRBV11-3; length: 17; J: TRBJ2-7; DNA: TGTGCCAGCAGCTTAGCTAAACTAGCGGGAGATCCCTACGAGCAGTACTTC; CDR3: CASSLAKLAGDPYEQYF
D: NA; size: NA; V: TRBV19; length: 15; J: TRBJ2-5; DNA: TGTGCCAGTAGTATAGCGTACAGGTCACAAGAGACCCAGTACTTC; CDR3: CASSIAYRSQETQYF
D: TRBD2; size: few; V: TRBV7-9; length: 14; J: TRBJ2-7; DNA: TGTGCCAGCAGCACTAGCGGAACCTCCTACGAGCAGTACTTC; CDR3: CASSTSGTSYEQYF
D: NA; size: NA; V: TRBV10-1; length: 14; J: TRBJ1-4; DNA: TGCGCCAGCAGTACGGGACACTGTGCGGAAAAACTGTTTTTT; CDR3: CASSTGHCAEKLFF
D: NA; size: NA; V: TRBV4-1; length: 15; J: TRBJ2-1; DNA: TGCGCCAGCAGCTTGCGACTAGGCCCCTACAATGAGCAGTTCTTC; CDR3: CASSLRLGPYNEQFF
D: NA; size: NA; V: TRBV24-1; length: 14; J: TRBJ2-5; DNA: TGTGCCACCAGTGATCCGGGACTGAAAGAGACCCAGTACTTC; CDR3: CATSDPGLKETQYF
D: NA; size: NA; V: TRBV7-2; length: 12; J: TRBJ1-2; DNA: TGTGCCAGCAGCTTAGCGCAGGGGGGCTACACCTTC; CDR3: CASSLAQGGYTF
D: NA; size: NA; V: TRBV2; length: 14; J: TRBJ2-1; DNA: TGTGCCAGCAGTGGCCAGGGGGGCCACAATGAGCAGTTCTTC; CDR3: CASSGQGGHNEQFF
D: TRBD2; size: NA; V: TRBV7-9; length: 16; J: TRBJ2-5; DNA: TGTGCCAGCAGCTTAGGGTTAGCGGGAGTAGGAGAGACCCAGTACTTC; CDR3: CASSLGLAGVGETQYF
D: NA; size: NA; V: TRBV28; length: 15; J: TRBJ2-7; DNA: TGTGCCAGCAGTTCCTCAGCCGGGGGAAACTACGAGCAGTACTTC; CDR3: CASSSSAGGNYEQYF
D: TRBD2; size: NA; V: TRBV5-4; length: 14; J: TRBJ2-7; DNA: TGTGCCAGCAGCTCGGGACTAGCGGGAGGGGAGCAGTACTTC; CDR3: CASSSGLAGGEQYF
D: TRBD1; size: NA; V: TRBV3-1/TRBV3-2; length: 16; J: TRBJ1-2; DNA: TGTGCCAGCAGCCAATCTTCACCGGGACAGGGTCAAGGCTACACCTTC; CDR3: CASSQSSPGQGQGYTF
D: NA; size: once; V: TRBV28; length: 17; J: TRBJ2-3; DNA: TGTGCCAGCATCCCCCTCCCCCAAACAGGGTCCACAGATACGCAGTATTTT; CDR3: CASIPLPQTGSTDTQYF
D: TRBD1; size: NA; V: TRBV18; length: 13; J: TRBJ1-2; DNA: TGTGCCAGCTCCCCGGACAGGGGTTATGGCTACACCTTC; CDR3: CASSPDRGYGYTF